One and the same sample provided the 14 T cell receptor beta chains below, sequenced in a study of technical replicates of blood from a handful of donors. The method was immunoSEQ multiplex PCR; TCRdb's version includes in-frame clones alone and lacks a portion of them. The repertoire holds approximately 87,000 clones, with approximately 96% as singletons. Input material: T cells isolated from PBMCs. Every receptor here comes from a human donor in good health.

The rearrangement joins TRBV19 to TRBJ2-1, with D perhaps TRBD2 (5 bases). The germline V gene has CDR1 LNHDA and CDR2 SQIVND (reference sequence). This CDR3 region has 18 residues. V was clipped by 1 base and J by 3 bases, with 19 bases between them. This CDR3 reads CASSIGSGGNRGYNEQFF. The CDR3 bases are TGTGCCAGTAGTATAGGTTCGGGTGGGAATCGGGGCTACAATGAGCAGTTCTTC. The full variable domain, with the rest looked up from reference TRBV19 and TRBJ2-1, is DGGITQSPKYLFRKEGQNVTLSCEQNLNHDAMYWYRQDPGQGLRLIYYSQIVNDFQKGDIAEGYSVSREKKESFPLTVTSAQKNPTAFYLCASSIGSGGNRGYNEQFFGPGTRLTVL.

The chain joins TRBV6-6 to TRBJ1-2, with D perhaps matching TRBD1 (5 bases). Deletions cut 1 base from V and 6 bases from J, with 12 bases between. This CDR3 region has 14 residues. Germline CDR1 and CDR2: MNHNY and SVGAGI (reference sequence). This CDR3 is CASSYLGQGNGYTF. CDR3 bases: TGTGCCAGCAGTTACTTAGGGCAGGGTAATGGCTACACCTTC.

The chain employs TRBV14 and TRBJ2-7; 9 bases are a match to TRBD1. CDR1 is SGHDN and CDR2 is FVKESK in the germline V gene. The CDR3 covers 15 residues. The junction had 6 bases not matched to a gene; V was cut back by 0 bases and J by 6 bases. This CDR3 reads CASSQDVGTGTEQYF. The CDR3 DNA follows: TGTGCCAGCAGCCAAGATGTTGGGACAGGGACCGAGCAGTACTTC.

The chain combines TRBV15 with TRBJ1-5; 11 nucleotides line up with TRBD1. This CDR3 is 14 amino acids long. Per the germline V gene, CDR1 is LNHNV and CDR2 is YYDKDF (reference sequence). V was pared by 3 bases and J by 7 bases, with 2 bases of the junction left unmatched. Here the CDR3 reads CATSRGTGGQPQHF. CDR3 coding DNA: TGTGCCACCAGCAGGGGGACAGGGGGGCAGCCCCAGCATTTT. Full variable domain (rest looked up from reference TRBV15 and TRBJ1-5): DAMVIQNPRYQVTQFGKPVTLSCSQTLNHNVMYWYQQKSSQAPKLLFHYYDKDFNNEADTPDNFQSRRPNTSFCFLDIRSPGLGDTAMYLCATSRGTGGQPQHFGDGTRLSIL.

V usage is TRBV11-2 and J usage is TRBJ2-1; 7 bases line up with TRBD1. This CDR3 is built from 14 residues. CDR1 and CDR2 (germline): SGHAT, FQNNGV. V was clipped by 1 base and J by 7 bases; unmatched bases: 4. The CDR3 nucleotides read TGTGCCAGCAGCTTAGGAGGGGGCAGGAATGAGCAGTTCTTC. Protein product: CASSLGGGRNEQFF.

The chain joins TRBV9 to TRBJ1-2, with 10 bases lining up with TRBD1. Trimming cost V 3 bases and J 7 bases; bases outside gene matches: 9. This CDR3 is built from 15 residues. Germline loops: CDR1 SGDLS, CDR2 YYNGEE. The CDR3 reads CASSGARQGAFGYTF. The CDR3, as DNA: TGTGCCAGCAGCGGAGCGAGACAGGGGGCATTTGGCTACACCTTC.

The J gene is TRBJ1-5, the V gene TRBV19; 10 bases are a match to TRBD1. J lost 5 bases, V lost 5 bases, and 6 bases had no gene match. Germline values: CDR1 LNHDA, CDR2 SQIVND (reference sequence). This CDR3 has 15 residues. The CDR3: CASSLDRGRDQPQHF. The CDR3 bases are TGTGCCAGTAGTTTGGACAGGGGGAGGGATCAGCCCCAGCATTTT.

The CDR3 here is CASSFTGLAGGTDTQYF. The CDR3 nucleotides read TGTGCCAGCAGTTTTACCGGACTAGCGGGAGGAACAGATACGCAGTATTTT. This chain uses TRBV27 with TRBJ2-3; 14 bases map to TRBD2. J gave up 3 bases and V 3 bases, and 5 bases lay outside the gene matches. CDR3 length: 17 amino acids. Germline CDR1 MNHEY, CDR2 SMNVEV (reference sequence).

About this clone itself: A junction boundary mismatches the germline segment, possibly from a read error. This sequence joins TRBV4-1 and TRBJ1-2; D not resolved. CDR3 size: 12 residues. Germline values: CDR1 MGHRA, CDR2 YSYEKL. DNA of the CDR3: TGCGCCAGCAGCCCCCGGGGAGGAGACAAAGTTTTC. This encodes CASSPRGGDKVF.

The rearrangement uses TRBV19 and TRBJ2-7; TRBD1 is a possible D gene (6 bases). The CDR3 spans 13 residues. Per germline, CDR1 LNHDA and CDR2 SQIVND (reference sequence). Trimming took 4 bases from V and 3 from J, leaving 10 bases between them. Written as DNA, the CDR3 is TGTGCCAGTAGTAGGGACACGCGCTACGAGCAGTACTTC. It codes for CASSRDTRYEQYF.

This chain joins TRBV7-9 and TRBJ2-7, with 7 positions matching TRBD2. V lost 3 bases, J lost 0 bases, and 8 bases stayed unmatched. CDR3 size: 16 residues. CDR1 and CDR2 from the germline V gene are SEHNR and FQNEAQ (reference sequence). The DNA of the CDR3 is TGTGCCAGCAGCTTGCCGGGACTACACTTCTCCTACGAGCAGTACTTC. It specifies CASSLPGLHFSYEQYF.

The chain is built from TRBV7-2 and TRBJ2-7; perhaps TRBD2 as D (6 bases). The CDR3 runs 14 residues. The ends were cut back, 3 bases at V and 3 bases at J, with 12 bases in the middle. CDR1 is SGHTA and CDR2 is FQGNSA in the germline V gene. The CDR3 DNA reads TGTGCCAGCAGCTTGGATAGCGGATACTACGAGCAGTACTTC. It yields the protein CASSLDSGYYEQYF.

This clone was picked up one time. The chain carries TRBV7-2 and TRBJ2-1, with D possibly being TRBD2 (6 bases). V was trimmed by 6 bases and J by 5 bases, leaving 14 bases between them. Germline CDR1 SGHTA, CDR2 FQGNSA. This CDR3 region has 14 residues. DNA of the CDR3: TGTGCCAGCAGATGGGGGGTTTTAAACAATGAGCAGTTCTTC. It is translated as CASRWGVLNNEQFF.

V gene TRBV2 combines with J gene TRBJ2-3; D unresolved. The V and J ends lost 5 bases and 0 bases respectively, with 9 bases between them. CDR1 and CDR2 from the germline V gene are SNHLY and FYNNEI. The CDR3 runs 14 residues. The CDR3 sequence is CASSSGDSTDTQYF. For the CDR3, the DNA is TGTGCCAGCAGTTCAGGCGATAGCACAGATACGCAGTATTTT.